This TCR beta chain was identified during a study of T cell clonotyping in hematopoietic cell transplantation. Across the study: Recipient samples before transplant were obtained post-cytoreduction.

The CDR3 is 11 amino acids. V lost 7 bases, J lost 3 bases, and 7 bases lay in between. From germline, CDR1 is ENHRY and CDR2 SYGVKD. Time point noted: recipient sample about 28 days before transplant, after cytoreduction. Sequencing used immunoSEQ multiplex PCR; TCRdb keeps in-frame clones, though not all of them. The sample includes roughly 30,000 clones, around 93% of them seen just once. The rearrangement joins TRBV10-3 to TRBJ2-7; no firm D call. This sequence originates from a man aged 45-60 years with acute myeloid leukemia. Some clones in this sample may be carry-over from other donors' samples. The source was peripheral blood mononuclear cells, collected before stem cell transplant. The CDR3 loop reads CAIMVDYEQYF. For the CDR3, the DNA is TGTGCCATCATGGTGGACTACGAGCAGTACTTC.